This T cell receptor (beta chain) was sequenced for a study of cytomegalovirus exposure and HLA in healthy donors (TCRdb year 2017). About the investigation overall: According to an earlier analysis of a few hundred of the donors, about 180 million T cells yielded 117 million unique TCR beta sequences and about 300 Gb of sequence data. Using immunosequencing, the study profiled T cell repertoires from 640 or so subjects and related those repertoires to cytomegalovirus serostatus. Alongside the repertoire data, information on donor age, sex, ethnicity and CMV serostatus was compiled. Besides the first cohort of approximately 670 subjects, a separate validation cohort made up of 90 to 150 different subjects was used. HLA typing covered class I and class II loci at four-digit resolution. An early release covering roughly 640 HLA-typed donors comprised roughly 300 gigabases of sequencing data and roughly 85 million unique TCR sequences. Genome-wide SNP genotypes for about three fifths of the roughly 670 donors were used in a later genetic analysis, which treated that subset as a discovery cohort. The study was designed to test whether signatures of past pathogen exposure could be identified by cataloging public T cell receptors. Among around 400 genotyped donors of the cohort, an average of roughly 230,000 unique TCR beta nucleotide sequences was sequenced per donor, of which 15% to 20% were non-productive. The number of typed donors differed by locus: roughly 629-630 for A, B, C, DRB1 and DQB1; roughly 510 for DQA1; 600 to 610 for DPA1; and around 450 for DPB1. Every repertoire in the discovery cohort had been generated on one and the same sequencing platform. Rather than drawing on any new phenotypic data, the later analysis identified candidate immune exposures from TCR beta sequences and the way those sequences occurred across donors. Roughly 5 DR-DQ haplotypes were treated as single units for association and clustering because of strong linkage in the cohort. A later analysis re-analyzed previously published TCR beta repertoires from 666 donors and added high-resolution HLA genotyping to study TCR occurrence patterns. Of the roughly 400 genotyped donors, about 84% fell in the genetic ancestry cluster associated with self-reported Caucasian donors. High-throughput TCR immunosequencing, statistical association of individual TCRs with disease status, and machine learning were combined to predict cytomegalovirus infection status. An earlier analysis of fewer than 750 of the donors used high-throughput TCR beta sequencing to judge whether each TCR beta V gene segment behaved as functional or pseudogenic. The paper's findings and limits, for the study overall: While some public TCRs were present in many individuals, most TCR sequences turned up only very rarely across donors. In a later analysis, several top co-occurrence clusters were reported to appear linked to parvovirus B19, influenza, CMV and Epstein-Barr virus. In an earlier analysis of more than 500 of the donors, most TCR beta V segments appeared in productive rearrangements about 87% or about 30% of the time, broadly matching IMGT annotations. In a later analysis, the rate of TCR association differed among HLA loci, with DRB1 alleles having the most associated TCRs and HLA-C alleles having the fewest. A later analysis associated about 18,000 TCR beta sequences with specific HLA alleles at a false discovery rate of 0.05. Assigning TCR associations to individual alleles was difficult when HLA alleles, especially DR and DQ, strongly co-occurred. A later genetic analysis reported fewer N-insertions in productive TCRs among donors in an Asian-associated ancestry cluster than the roughly 650-donor mean. The authors suggested that the approach could potentially be generalized to other disease states and immunological phenotypes. A later analysis found that HLA-associated TCR beta chains were more clonally expanded and had lower generation probabilities than equally common non-associated chains. The study gave a list of more than 150 TCR beta chains associated with cytomegalovirus. Roughly uniform sequencing depth across donors was assumed in presence/absence analyses, although this assumption may not hold. According to a later analysis, most CMV-associated TCR beta chains appeared to be HLA-restricted, and the HLA associations seemed to be driven largely by CMV exposure. HLA typing was unavailable for some donors at each locus, so association tests used only the typed subset. This cohort had only TCR beta chains sequenced, and the lack of alpha or paired-chain data limited which features could be detected. Linkage disequilibrium might explain the correlated functional status among segregating V segments, but an unknown experimental factor could not be excluded. In vitro tests confirmed that three of the cytomegalovirus-associated TCR beta chains recognize cytomegalovirus antigens. Because counts were too low, roughly 16 rarely observed V segments, including chromosome 9 orphons, were excluded from the earlier analysis of some 590 of the donors. The sequencing pipeline was judged likely to have produced a cluster of highly shared sequence variants as a technical artifact. A further reported finding was that TCR beta sequences accurately predicted the HLA-A and HLA-B alleles for most subjects in the first cohort. Cytomegalovirus status was reported to be diagnosed by the classifier with high specificity and sensitivity in both the original and validation cohorts. An association between a missense DCLRE1C variant and V-gene and J-gene trimming of TCR beta chains was found in a later genetic analysis and replicated in an independent cohort. CMV serostatus was the only immune exposure information available for the cohort.

As to this clone: Its specific antigen is unknown. Base qualities are not provided; no much larger clone lies one nucleotide away.

In total, about 650 healthy bone marrow donors made up the cohort. Cohort members were all nominally healthy when sampled, although unrecorded immune exposures were likely present. The donor was CMV seropositive and was included in the group of almost 300 seropositive cohort members. A peripheral blood sample was collected from each donor, and TCR beta sequencing was performed on peripheral blood mononuclear cells. Genomic DNA extraction from the blood cell samples was performed with the Qiagen DNeasy Blood Extraction Kit. The receptor library was made with the immunoSEQ multiplex PCR assay. For the multiplex PCR, a mixture combining 60 forward primers for TCR Vbeta segments and 13 reverse primers for TCR Jbeta segments was used. The CDR3 region of rearranged TCR beta genes was amplified from genomic DNA with a multiplex PCR assay. On the Illumina HiSeq System, the amplified TCR beta libraries were sequenced as 87-base-pair reads. The study's processing was this. In a later analysis, some 80 million unique TCR beta chains were counted across the 500 to 850 repertoires, and approximately 11 million of these chains were shared by at least two donors. Raw reads were error-corrected and collapsed into unique sequences by a nearest-neighbor algorithm in which closely related sequences were merged to remove PCR and sequencing errors. Alignment of CDR3 sequences to IMGT reference sequences was used to assign V, D and J gene segments. For a sequence to be retained, a match of at least six nucleotides was required to both a V gene segment and a J gene segment. A rearrangement was called productive if the CDR3 had no stop codons and remained in frame with V and J, and every other rearrangement was called non-productive. CDR3 was defined by IMGT convention, running from the second conserved V-encoded cysteine to the conserved J-encoded phenylalanine. Sequences without an unambiguous match to a single V gene segment were excluded from the earlier analysis of 500 to 700 of the donors. An earlier analysis of some 500 of the donors classified V segments as functional when productive rearrangements were above 56.7% and as segregating when the standard deviation between donors was above 5%. A statistical classification framework was built to diagnose cytomegalovirus status from the catalog of TCR beta chain sequences. In a later analysis, TCR nucleotide sequences were compared against IMGT/GENE-DB human TR gene sequences so that V and J genes could be assigned. Using the TCRdist pipeline, a later analysis assigned CDR3 sequences along with most-parsimonious VDJ recombination scenarios. In a later analysis, each TCR beta chain was defined by its CDR3 amino acid sequence together with its V-gene family, and reads lacking a unique V-gene family were excluded. To address suspected cross-contamination and a sequencing artifact, a later analysis removed roughly 640 highly shared, low-generation-probability nucleotide sequences. In a later analysis, a clonal expansion index was calculated for each public chain from normalized within-repertoire ranks of inferred template counts. A later analysis computed generation probabilities with a VDJ recombination model fitted to out-of-frame rearrangements, and checked the results against IGoR. A later analysis scored TCR-TCR, TCR-HLA and TCR-CMV co-occurrence with hypergeometric tests, applying a repertoire-size bias correction to TCR pairs. False discovery rates were estimated in a later analysis by permuting HLA or CMV assignments 20 times. In a later analysis, co-occurring TCRs were grouped using DBSCAN, with TCRdist sequence similarity added in when clustering inside HLA-allele-positive subsets. Co-occurrence clustering excluded repertoires with fewer than 30,000 or more than 120,000 public chains, plus five with anomalous nucleotide sharing. The immuneACCESS repertoire file appears here via TCRdb, limited to in-frame rearrangements. These files lack a portion of the clones; in checked studies, under half of the deficit traces to unresolved V genes, and the cause of the others is not known. The DNA gave D and trimming, while V, J and clone size come from that table. Within this sample are some 100,000 clones, with 74% of them counted one time only. The top ten clones comprise approximately 10% of the sample.

The receptor was isolated from a woman in her forties or fifties in good health and CMV-seropositive. Sequenced: PBMCs.

The nucleotide sequence is given as TGTGCCAGCAGTTTAGGAGGACTAGCGTCTGCCATTCAGTACTTC. This codes for CASSLGGLASAIQYF. The V gene is TRBV28 and the J gene is TRBJ2-4; 9 junctional bases match TRBD2. Trimming accounts for 2 bases at V and 9 bases at J, while the number of junction bases matched to no gene is 8. From the cysteine up to the phenylalanine, the CDR3 has a length of 15 residues. Only CDR3 DNA is held: 45 bases, read in frame from base 1. Based on the germline V gene, the CDR1 and CDR2 sequences are MDHEN and SYDVKM.